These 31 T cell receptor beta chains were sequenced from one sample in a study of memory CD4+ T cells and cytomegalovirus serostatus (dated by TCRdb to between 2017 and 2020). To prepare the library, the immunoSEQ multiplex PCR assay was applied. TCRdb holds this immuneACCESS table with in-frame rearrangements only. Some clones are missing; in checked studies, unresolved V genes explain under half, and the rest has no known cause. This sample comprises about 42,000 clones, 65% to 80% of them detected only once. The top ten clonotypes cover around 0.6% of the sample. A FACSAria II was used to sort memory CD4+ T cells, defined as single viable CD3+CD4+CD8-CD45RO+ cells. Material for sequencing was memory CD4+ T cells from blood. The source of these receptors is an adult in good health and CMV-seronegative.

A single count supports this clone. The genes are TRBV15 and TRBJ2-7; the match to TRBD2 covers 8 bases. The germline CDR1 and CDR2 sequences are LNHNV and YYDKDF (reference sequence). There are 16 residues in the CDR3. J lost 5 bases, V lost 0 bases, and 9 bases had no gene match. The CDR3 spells CATSRERASGQHEQYF. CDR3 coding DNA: TGTGCCACCAGCAGAGAACGAGCTAGCGGGCAACACGAGCAGTACTTC.

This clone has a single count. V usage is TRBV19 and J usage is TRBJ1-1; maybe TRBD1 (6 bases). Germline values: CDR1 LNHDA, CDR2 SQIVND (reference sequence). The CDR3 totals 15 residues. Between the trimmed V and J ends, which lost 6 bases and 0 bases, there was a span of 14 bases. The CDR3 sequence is CASSTQGVMNTEAFF. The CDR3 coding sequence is TGTGCCAGTAGCACACAGGGAGTCATGAACACTGAAGCTTTCTTT. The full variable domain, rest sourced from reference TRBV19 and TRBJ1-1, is DGGITQSPKYLFRKEGQNVTLSCEQNLNHDAMYWYRQDPGQGLRLIYYSQIVNDFQKGDIAEGYSVSREKKESFPLTVTSAQKNPTAFYLCASSTQGVMNTEAFFGQGTRLTVV.

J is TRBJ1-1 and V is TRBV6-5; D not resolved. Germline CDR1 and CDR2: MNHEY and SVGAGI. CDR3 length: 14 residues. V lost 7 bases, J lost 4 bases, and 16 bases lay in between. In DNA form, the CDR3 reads TGTGCCAGCAAGAAGAAAAGTTCCGGCACTGAAGCTTTCTTT. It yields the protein CASKKKSSGTEAFF.

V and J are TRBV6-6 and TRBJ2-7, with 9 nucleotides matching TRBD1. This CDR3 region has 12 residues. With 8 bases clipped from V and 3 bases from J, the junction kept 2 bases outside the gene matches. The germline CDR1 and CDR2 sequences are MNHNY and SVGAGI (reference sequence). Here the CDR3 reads CASRDRDYEQYF. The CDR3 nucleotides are TGTGCCAGCCGGGACAGGGACTACGAGCAGTACTTC.

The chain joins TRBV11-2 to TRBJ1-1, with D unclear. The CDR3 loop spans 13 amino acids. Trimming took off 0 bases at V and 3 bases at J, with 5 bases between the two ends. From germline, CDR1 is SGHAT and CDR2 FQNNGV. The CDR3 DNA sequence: TGTGCCAGCAGCTTAGACCTCTACACTGAAGCTTTCTTT. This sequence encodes CASSLDLYTEAFF.

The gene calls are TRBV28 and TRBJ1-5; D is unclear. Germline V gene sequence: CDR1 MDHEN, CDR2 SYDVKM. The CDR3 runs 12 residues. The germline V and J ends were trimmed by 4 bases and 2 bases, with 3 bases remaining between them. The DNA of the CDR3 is TGTGCCAGCAGTTCGGGCAATCAGCCCCAGCATTTT. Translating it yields CASSSGNQPQHF.

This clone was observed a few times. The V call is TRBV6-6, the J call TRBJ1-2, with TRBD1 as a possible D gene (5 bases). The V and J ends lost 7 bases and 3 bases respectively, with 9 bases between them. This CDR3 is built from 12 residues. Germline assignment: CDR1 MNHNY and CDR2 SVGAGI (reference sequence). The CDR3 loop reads CASTQGDYGYTF. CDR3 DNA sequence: TGTGCCAGCACGCAGGGCGACTATGGCTACACCTTC.

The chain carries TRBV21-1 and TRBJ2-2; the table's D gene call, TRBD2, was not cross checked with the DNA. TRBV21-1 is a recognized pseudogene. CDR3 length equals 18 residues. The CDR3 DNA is TGTGCCAGCAGCGCCGGGACTAGCGGGGGGGCGGGGACCGGGGAGCTGTTTTTT. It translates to CASSAGTSGGAGTGELFF.

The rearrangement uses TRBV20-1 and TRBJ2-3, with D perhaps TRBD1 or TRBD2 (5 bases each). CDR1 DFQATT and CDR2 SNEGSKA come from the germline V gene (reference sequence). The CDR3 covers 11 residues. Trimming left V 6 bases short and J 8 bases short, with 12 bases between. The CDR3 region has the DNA TGCAGTGCCAGGTCGGGGCGTACGCAGTATTTT. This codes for CSARSGRTQYF.

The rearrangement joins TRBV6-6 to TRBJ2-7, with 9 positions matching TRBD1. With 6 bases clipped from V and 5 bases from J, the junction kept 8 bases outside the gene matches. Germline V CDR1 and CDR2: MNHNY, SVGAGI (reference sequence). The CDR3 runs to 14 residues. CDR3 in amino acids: CASSLAQGANEQYF. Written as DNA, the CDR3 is TGTGCCAGCAGCCTCGCACAGGGGGCAAACGAGCAGTACTTC.

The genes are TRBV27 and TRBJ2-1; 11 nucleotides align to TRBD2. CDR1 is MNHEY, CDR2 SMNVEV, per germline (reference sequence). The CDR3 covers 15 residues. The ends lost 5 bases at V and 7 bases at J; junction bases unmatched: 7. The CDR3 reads CASSKGLAVDNEQFF. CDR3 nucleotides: TGTGCCAGCAGTAAGGGACTAGCGGTGGATAATGAGCAGTTCTTC.

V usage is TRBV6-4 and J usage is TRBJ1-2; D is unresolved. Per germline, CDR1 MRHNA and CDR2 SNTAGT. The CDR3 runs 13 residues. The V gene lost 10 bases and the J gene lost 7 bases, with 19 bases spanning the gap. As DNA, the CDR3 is TGTGCCATCGAGGGCCCCCCTTGGCGTGGCTACACCTTC. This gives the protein CAIEGPPWRGYTF.

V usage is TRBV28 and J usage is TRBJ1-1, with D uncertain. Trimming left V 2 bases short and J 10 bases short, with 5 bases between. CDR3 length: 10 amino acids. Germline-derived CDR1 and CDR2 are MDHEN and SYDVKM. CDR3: CASSLGRAFF. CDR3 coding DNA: TGTGCCAGCAGTTTAGGGCGAGCTTTCTTT.

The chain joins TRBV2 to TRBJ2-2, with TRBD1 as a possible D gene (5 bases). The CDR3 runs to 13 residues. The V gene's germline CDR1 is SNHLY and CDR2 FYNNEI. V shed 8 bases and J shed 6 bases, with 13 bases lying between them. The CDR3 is CASGARVAGELFF. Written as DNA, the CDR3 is TGTGCCAGCGGGGCCCGGGTTGCCGGGGAGCTGTTTTTT.

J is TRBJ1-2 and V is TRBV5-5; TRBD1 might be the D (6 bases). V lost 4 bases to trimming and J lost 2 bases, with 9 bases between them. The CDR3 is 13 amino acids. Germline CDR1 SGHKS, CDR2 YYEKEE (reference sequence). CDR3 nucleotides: TGTGCCAGCAGCGGGGACATAAACTATGGCTACACCTTC. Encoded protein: CASSGDINYGYTF.

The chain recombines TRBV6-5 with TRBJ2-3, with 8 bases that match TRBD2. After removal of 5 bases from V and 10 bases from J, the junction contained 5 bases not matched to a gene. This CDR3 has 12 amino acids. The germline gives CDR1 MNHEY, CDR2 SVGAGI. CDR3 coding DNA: TGTGCCAGCAGTCCCGGACTAGCAGCGCAGTATTTT. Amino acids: CASSPGLAAQYF.

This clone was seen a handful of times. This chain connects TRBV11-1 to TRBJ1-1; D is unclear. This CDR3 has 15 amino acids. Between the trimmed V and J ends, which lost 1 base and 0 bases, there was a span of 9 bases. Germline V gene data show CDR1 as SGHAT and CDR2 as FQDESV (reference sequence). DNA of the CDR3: TGTGCCAGCAGCTTAGGCTGGACGGTGAACACTGAAGCTTTCTTT. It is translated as CASSLGWTVNTEAFF.

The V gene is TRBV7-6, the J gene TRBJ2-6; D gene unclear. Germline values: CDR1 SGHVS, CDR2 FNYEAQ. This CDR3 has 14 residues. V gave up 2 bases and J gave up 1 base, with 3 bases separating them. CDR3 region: CASSLRSGANVLTF. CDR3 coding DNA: TGTGCCAGCAGCTTAAGGTCTGGGGCCAACGTCCTGACTTTC.

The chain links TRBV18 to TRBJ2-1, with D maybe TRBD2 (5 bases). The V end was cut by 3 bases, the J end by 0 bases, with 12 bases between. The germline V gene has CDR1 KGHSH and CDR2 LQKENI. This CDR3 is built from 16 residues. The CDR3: CASSPRVSSSYNEQFF. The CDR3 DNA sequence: TGTGCCAGCTCACCGCGGGTTTCTAGCTCCTACAATGAGCAGTTCTTC.

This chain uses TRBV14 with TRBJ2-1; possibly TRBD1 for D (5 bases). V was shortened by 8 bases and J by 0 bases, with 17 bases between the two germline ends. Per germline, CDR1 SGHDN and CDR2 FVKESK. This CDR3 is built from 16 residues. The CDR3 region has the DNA TGTGCCAGCCAAGCCCTCAGGGAAAGCTCCTACAATGAGCAGTTCTTC. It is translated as CASQALRESSYNEQFF.

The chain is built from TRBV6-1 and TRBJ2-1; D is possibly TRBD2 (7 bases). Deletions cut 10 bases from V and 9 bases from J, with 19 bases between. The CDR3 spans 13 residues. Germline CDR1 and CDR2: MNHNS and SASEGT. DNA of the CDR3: TGTGCCACCCGCCGAGGGGAGGGGGTTGAGCAGTTCTTC. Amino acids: CATRRGEGVEQFF.

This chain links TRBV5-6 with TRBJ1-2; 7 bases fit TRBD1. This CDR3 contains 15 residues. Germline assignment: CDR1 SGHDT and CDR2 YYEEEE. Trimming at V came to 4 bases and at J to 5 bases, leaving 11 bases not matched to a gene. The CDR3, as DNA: TGTGCCAGCAGCATGAGTCAGGGGGTAAGGTATGGCTACACCTTC. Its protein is CASSMSQGVRYGYTF.

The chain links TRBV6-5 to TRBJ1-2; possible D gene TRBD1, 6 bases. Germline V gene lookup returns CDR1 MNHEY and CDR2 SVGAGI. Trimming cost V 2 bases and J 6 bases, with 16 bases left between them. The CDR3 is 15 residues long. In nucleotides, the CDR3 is TGTGCCAGCAGTTACGGAGGCAGGGACATTGATGGCTACACCTTC. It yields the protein CASSYGGRDIDGYTF.

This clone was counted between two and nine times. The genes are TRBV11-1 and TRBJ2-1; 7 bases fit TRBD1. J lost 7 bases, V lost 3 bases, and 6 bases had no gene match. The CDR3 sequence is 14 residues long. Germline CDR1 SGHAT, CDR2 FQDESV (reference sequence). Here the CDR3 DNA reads TGTGCCAGCAGCTTCGGGACAGCCTTTAATGAGCAGTTCTTC. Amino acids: CASSFGTAFNEQFF.

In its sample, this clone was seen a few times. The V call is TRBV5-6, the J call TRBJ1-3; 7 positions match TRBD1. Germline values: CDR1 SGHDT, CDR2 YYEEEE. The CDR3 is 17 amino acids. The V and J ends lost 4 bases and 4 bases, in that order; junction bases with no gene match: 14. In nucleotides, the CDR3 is TGTGCCAGCAGCCGTACAAGAACAGGGGACCGAGGAAACACCATATATTTT. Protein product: CASSRTRTGDRGNTIYF.

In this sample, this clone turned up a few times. Written as DNA, the CDR3 is TGCGCCAGCAGCTCCTCCGGGACAGGGACGAAACTGTTTTTT. Encoded protein: CASSSSGTGTKLFF. The chain has TRBV5-1 and TRBJ1-4; 9 bases are a match to TRBD1. V lost 3 bases to trimming and J lost 11 bases; unmatched junction nucleotides: 8. The V gene's germline CDR1 is SGHRS and CDR2 YFSETQ. This CDR3 is built from 14 residues.

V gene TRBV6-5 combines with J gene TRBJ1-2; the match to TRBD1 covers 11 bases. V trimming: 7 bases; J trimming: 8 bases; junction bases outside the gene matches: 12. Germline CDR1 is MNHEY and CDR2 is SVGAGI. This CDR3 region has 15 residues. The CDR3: CASTPITGTGGGYTF. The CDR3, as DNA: TGTGCCAGCACCCCAATAACCGGGACAGGGGGAGGCTACACCTTC.

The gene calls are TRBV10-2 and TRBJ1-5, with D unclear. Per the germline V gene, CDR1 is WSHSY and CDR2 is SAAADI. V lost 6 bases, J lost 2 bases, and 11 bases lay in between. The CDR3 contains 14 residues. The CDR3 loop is CASRDGARNQPQHF. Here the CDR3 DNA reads TGCGCCAGCAGGGATGGAGCGCGCAATCAGCCCCAGCATTTT.

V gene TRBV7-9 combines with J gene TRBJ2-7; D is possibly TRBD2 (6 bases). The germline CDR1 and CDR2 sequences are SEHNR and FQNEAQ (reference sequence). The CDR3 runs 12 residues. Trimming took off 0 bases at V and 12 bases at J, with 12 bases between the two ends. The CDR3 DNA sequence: TGTGCCAGCAGCTTAGCGTTGGGGGACTCGTACTTC. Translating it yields CASSLALGDSYF.

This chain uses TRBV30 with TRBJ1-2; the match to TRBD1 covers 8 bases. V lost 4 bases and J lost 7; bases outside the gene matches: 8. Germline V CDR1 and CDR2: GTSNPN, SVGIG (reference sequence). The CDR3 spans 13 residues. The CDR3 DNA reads TGTGCCTGGACGGAACAGGGGGTTGGTGGCTACACCTTC. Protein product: CAWTEQGVGGYTF. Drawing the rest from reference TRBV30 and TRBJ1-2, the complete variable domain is SQTIHQWPATLVQPVGSPLSLECTVEGTSNPNLYWYRQAAGRGLQLLFYSVGIGQISSEVPQNLSASRPQDRQFILSSKKLLLSDSGFYLCAWTEQGVGGYTFGSGTRLTVV.

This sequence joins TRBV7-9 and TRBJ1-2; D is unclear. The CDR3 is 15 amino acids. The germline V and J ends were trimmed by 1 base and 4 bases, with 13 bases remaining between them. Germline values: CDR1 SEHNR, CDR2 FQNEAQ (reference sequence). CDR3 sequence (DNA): TGTGCCAGCAGCTTAGGGTTGGCATCGGGCTATGGCTACACCTTC. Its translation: CASSLGLASGYGYTF.